This entry lists 9 T cell receptor beta chains sequenced from one sample in a study of OX40 agonist ivuxolimab in advanced cancers. Measured with immunoSEQ multiplex PCR; TCRdb has only the in-frame clones, and not every one. The data show about 42,000 clones, with 82% seen just once and more than 20% held by the top ten. The sequencing used CD4+ or CD8+ T cells sorted from blood, collected in a trial of the OX40 agonist ivuxolimab. These TCRs come from an adult with an advanced solid tumor such as melanoma, head and neck, liver or kidney cancer.

This chain uses TRBV4-1 with TRBJ2-7; TRBD1 agrees at 7 bases. The CDR3 covers 16 residues. The V gene's germline CDR1 is MGHRA and CDR2 YSYEKL. The V and J ends lost 0 bases and 0 bases, in that order; junction bases with no gene match: 5. CDR3 DNA sequence: TGCGCCAGCAGCCAAGATATGGGACAGACCTCCTACGAGCAGTACTTC. Its protein is CASSQDMGQTSYEQYF.

The chain recombines TRBV12-5 with TRBJ2-5; TRBD2 agrees at 7 bases. CDR1 LGHNT and CDR2 FRNRAP come from the germline V gene. The CDR3 is 15 amino acids. The J segment lost 5 bases and the V segment lost 3 bases, leaving 9 bases of the junction unmatched. Written as DNA, the CDR3 is TGTGCTAGTGGTTTTAGCGGGTCTCCCCGGGAGACCCAGTACTTC. This codes for CASGFSGSPRETQYF.

The genes are TRBV18 and TRBJ1-2; no clear D gene. The V and J ends lost 3 bases and 7 bases respectively, with 15 bases between them. Germline lookup yields CDR1 KGHSH and CDR2 LQKENI. CDR3 length: 14 residues. The CDR3 reads CASSPTSQATGYTF. The CDR3 coding sequence is TGTGCCAGCTCACCCACGTCCCAGGCAACTGGCTACACCTTC.

This chain joins TRBV27 and TRBJ1-2; possible D gene TRBD1, 5 bases. Germline assignment: CDR1 MNHEY and CDR2 SMNVEV (reference sequence). The germline V and J ends were trimmed by 2 bases and 1 base, with 11 bases remaining between them. The CDR3 extends over 15 amino acids. CDR3 sequence (DNA): TGTGCCAGCAGTTTACGGCAGGGAAGTAACTATGGCTACACCTTC. The encoded protein is CASSLRQGSNYGYTF.

The chain is built from TRBV4-3 and TRBJ2-3; 9 nucleotides line up with TRBD1. CDR3 length: 16 amino acids. CDR1 and CDR2 (germline): LGHNA, YSLEER. V was pared by 0 bases and J by 5 bases, with 6 bases of the junction left unmatched. CDR3 sequence (DNA): TGCGCCAGCAGCCAAGATCCGGACAGGGGCAGAGATACGCAGTATTTT. Translating gives CASSQDPDRGRDTQYF.

This chain connects TRBV4-3 to TRBJ1-2, with a possible D match to TRBD1 (6 bases). CDR1 is LGHNA and CDR2 is YSLEER in the germline V gene. This CDR3 contains 16 residues. Trimming left V 0 bases short and J 7 bases short, with 18 bases between. The DNA of the CDR3 is TGCGCCAGCAGCCAAGATTACAGGGTGTCCGGCTTTGGCTACACCTTC. Its protein product is CASSQDYRVSGFGYTF.

Only a few counts were recorded for this clone. The gene calls are TRBV14 and TRBJ1-2, with a weak D call TRBD1 (5 bases). The CDR3 is made up of 15 amino acids. Trimming took 2 bases from V and 2 from J, leaving 12 bases between them. Germline CDR1 reads SGHDN; CDR2 reads FVKESK. CDR3 nucleotide sequence: TGTGCCAGCAGCCAATCCCAGGGATGGAACTATGGCTACACCTTC. Translation gives CASSQSQGWNYGYTF.

J is TRBJ1-1 and V is TRBV6-5, with D possibly TRBD1 on 5 matching bases. CDR1 MNHEY and CDR2 SVGAGI come from the germline V gene. Trimming left V 6 bases short and J 3 bases short, with 8 bases between. The CDR3 loop spans 12 amino acids. The CDR3 DNA sequence: TGTGCCAGCAGCAGCAGGGACACTGAAGCTTTCTTT. Residues: CASSSRDTEAFF.

This clone was counted between two and nine times. This rearrangement joins TRBV11-1 to TRBJ1-1; D possibly corresponds to TRBD1 (5 bases). The CDR3 spans 15 residues. V lost 3 bases and J lost 3, with 14 bases in between. In germline, CDR1 is SGHAT, CDR2 FQDESV (reference sequence). CDR3 sequence: CASSLLGLGDTEAFF. Written as DNA, the CDR3 is TGTGCCAGCAGCTTGCTAGGGCTGGGGGACACTGAAGCTTTCTTT. The full variable domain, completed using reference TRBV11-1 and TRBJ1-1, is EAEVAQSPRYKITEKSQAVAFWCDPISGHATLYWYRQILGQGPELLVQFQDESVVDDSQLPKDRFSAERLKGVDSTLKIQPAELGDSAMYLCASSLLGLGDTEAFFGQGTRLTVV.